The 10 T cell receptor beta chains listed next were all sequenced from one sample in a study of vaccination and CD4 T cells after COVID-19 (dated by TCRdb to the early 2020s). Library creation used PCR. The sequencer was an Illumina iSeq 100. The public sequencing data were trimmed at Q25 with fastp and processed into clonotypes with MiXCR by TCRdb, which kept only in-frame beta chains. CDR3 protein sequences are deduplicated, and each keeps its most common genes and DNA. The sample table lists about 40,000 distinct CDR3 sequences, about 35% of them with a count of one. The ten largest account for 5% to 6.5% of the sample. This specimen's time point label, interpreted: late sampling 161 to 241 days after vaccination in a few convalescent patients. This material consisted of CD4+ T cells from blood, taken about 7 months after SARS-CoV-2 vaccination. The receptors were sampled from a human donor who had recovered from COVID-19.

This chain links TRBV30 with TRBJ2-7, with 9 positions matching TRBD1. Germline CDR1 is GTSNPN and CDR2 is SVGIG (reference sequence). This CDR3 comprises 13 residues. The V gene end was trimmed by 0 bases and the J gene end by 4 bases; junction bases not matched to a gene: 1. The CDR3 nucleotides are TGTGCCTGGAGTGTACAGGGGGCGTACGAGCAGTACTTC. Residues: CAWSVQGAYEQYF.

This clonotype has more than one count but fewer than ten. This chain uses TRBV10-3 with TRBJ1-6; D might be TRBD1 (6 bases). Germline V gives CDR1 ENHRY, CDR2 SYGVKD. V lost 6 bases, J lost 8 bases, and 11 bases lay in between. The CDR3 extends over 13 amino acids. The CDR3 DNA is TGTGCCATCAGGGACAGTCTAGATTCACCCCTCCACTTT. This sequence encodes CAIRDSLDSPLHF.

This clonotype was counted only a few times. The genes are TRBV7-2 and TRBJ2-2; the D call may be TRBD1 or TRBD2 (5 bases each). The germline gives CDR1 SGHTA, CDR2 FQGNSA. The V end was cut by 0 bases, the J end by 3 bases, with 11 bases between. CDR3 length: 16 amino acids. As DNA, the CDR3 is TGTGCCAGCAGCTTAGCGGCAGGGCGGGACACCGGGGAGCTGTTTTTT. Translated, it gives CASSLAAGRDTGELFF.

By its share, this clonotype is medium-sized (0.01 to 0.1%). The gene calls are TRBV10-3 and TRBJ1-5; D not certain. V was clipped by 1 base and J by 7 bases, with 8 bases between them. Germline-derived CDR1 and CDR2 are ENHRY and SYGVKD. The CDR3 runs 13 residues. This CDR3 reads CAISEWWGQPQHF. CDR3 DNA: TGTGCCATCAGTGAGTGGTGGGGACAGCCCCAGCATTTT.

The chain combines TRBV19 with TRBJ2-1; 11 positions match TRBD2. Germline trimming cut 7 bases from V and 0 bases from J; bases unmatched to any gene: 8. CDR1 and CDR2 from the germline V gene are LNHDA and SQIVND (reference sequence). The CDR3 loop spans 17 amino acids. The CDR3 sequence: CASNSGTSGYSYNEQFF. DNA of the CDR3: TGTGCCAGTAACAGTGGGACTAGCGGTTACTCCTACAATGAGCAGTTCTTC.

This clonotype is labeled medium-sized. This chain connects TRBV10-2 to TRBJ1-1; D call uncertain. Germline CDR1 WSHSY, CDR2 SAAADI. The CDR3 is 14 amino acids. Trimming stripped 3 bases from V and 2 bases from J, with 10 bases between. CDR3 nucleotide sequence: TGCGCCAGCAGTGAACGGTACTCAAACACTGAAGCTTTCTTT. Encoded protein: CASSERYSNTEAFF.

This clonotype was observed a handful of times. CDR3 residues: CASSFSQGAWEQYF. In nucleotides, the CDR3 is TGTGCCAGCAGCTTCTCACAGGGGGCGTGGGAGCAGTACTTC. The V gene is TRBV7-2, the J gene TRBJ2-7, with TRBD1 matching over 9 bases. Trimming cost V 3 bases and J 7 bases; bases outside gene matches: 7. The CDR3 is 14 amino acids. CDR1 and CDR2 from the germline V gene are SGHTA and FQGNSA.

This chain joins TRBV7-9 and TRBJ2-2; possible D gene TRBD2, 5 bases. Germline V gene data show CDR1 as SEHNR and CDR2 as FQNEAQ (reference sequence). The CDR3 sequence is 13 residues long. Deletions cut 0 bases from V and 6 bases from J, with 5 bases between. The CDR3 region has the DNA TGTGCCAGCAGCTTAGCGCGGGCCGGGGAGCTGTTTTTT. It codes for CASSLARAGELFF. Variable domain in full (rest from reference TRBV7-9 and TRBJ2-2): DTGVSQNPRHKITKRGQNVTFRCDPISEHNRLYWYRQTLGQGPEFLTYFQNEAQLEKSRLLSDRFSAERPKGSFSTLEIQRTEQGDSAMYLCASSLARAGELFFGEGSRLTVL.

J is TRBJ2-5 and V is TRBV7-8; 8 bases line up with TRBD1. Looked up from germline, CDR1 is SGHVS and CDR2 is FQNEAQ. This CDR3 region has 16 residues. The V gene end was trimmed by 7 bases and the J gene end by 3 bases; junction bases not matched to a gene: 13. CDR3 residues: CASTQGRRGRKETQYF. For the CDR3, the DNA is TGTGCCAGCACCCAGGGCCGCAGGGGGCGAAAAGAGACCCAGTACTTC. The entire variable domain, with the rest obtained from reference TRBV7-8 and TRBJ2-5, is as follows: GAGVSQSPRYKVAKRGQDVALRCDPISGHVSLFWYQQALGQGPEFLTYFQNEAQLDKSGLPSDRFFAERPEGSVSTLKIQRTQQEDSAVYLCASTQGRRGRKETQYFGPGTRLLVL.

The chain links TRBV20-1 to TRBJ1-5; TRBD1 is a possible D gene (6 bases). The CDR3 length is 15 residues. Trimming removed 4 bases at V and 2 bases at J, with 15 bases between. Germline V CDR1 and CDR2: DFQATT, SNEGSKA (reference sequence). The CDR3 protein is CSATNLQGGNQPQHF. The CDR3 DNA follows: TGCAGTGCTACGAATCTACAGGGCGGCAATCAGCCCCAGCATTTT.